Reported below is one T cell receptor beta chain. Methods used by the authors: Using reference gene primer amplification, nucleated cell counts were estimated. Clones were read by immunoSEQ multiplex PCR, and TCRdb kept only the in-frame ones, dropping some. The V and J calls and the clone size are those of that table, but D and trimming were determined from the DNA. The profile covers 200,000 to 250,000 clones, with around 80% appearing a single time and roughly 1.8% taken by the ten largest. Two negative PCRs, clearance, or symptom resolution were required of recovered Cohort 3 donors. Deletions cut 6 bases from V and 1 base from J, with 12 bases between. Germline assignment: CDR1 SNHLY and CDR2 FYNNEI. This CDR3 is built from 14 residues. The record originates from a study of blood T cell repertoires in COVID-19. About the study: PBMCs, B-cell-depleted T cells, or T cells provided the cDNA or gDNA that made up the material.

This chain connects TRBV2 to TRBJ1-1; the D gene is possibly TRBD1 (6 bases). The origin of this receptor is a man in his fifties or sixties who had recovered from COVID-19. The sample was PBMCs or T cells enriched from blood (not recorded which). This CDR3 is CASRAQGWNTEAFF. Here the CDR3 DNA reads TGTGCCAGCAGGGCACAGGGTTGGAACACTGAAGCTTTCTTT.